This T cell receptor beta chain is drawn from a study of T-cell reconstitution after alpha-beta-depleted transplantation in children. Whole-study results and caveats: The origin of alpha-beta T cells about two months after transplant was reportedly several hundred expanded graft clones. T cells produced anew were the main source of T-cell counts and diversity one year after transplant.

Comment on this clonotype: The antigen is unknown.

In germline, CDR1 is SGHRS, CDR2 YFSETQ. V lost 0 bases and J lost 0, with 9 bases in between. CDR3 length: 16 amino acids. Unique molecular identifiers were built into the TCRbeta library. TCRdb redid the calling of the PCR reads with MiXCR, one entry per CDR3 protein. The sample has a few hundred thousand distinct CDR3 sequences; roughly 27% are singletons. The source is a boy under two years old with Wiskott-Aldrich syndrome, due to receive a stem cell transplant. The chain carries TRBV5-1 and TRBJ2-2; D unclear. Here the sequenced sample was PBMCs, taken before TCRalphabeta/CD19-depleted stem cell transplant. CDR3 residues: CASSLAITANTGELFF. The CDR3 DNA reads TGCGCCAGCAGCTTGGCCATAACAGCGAACACCGGGGAGCTGTTTTTT.